A single sample gave rise to the 8 T cell receptor beta chains below, sequenced in a study of T cell responses to AZD1222 COVID-19 vaccine. Libraries were prepared by immunoSEQ multiplex PCR; TCRdb keeps only in-frame clonotypes and omits some of them. The sample lists over 110,000 clones; just over 90% were seen once. This material consisted of peripheral blood, taken on day 0 of AZD1222 vaccination. Receptor source: an adult in good health.

V gene TRBV28 combines with J gene TRBJ1-2; 12 nucleotides agree with TRBD1. Per the germline V gene, CDR1 is MDHEN and CDR2 is SYDVKM. Trimming removed 6 bases from V and 7 bases from J; junction bases left unmatched: 9. The CDR3 consists of 15 residues. The CDR3 DNA reads as TGTGCCAGCAGGCGTTCGGGACAGGGGGCAGGTGGCTACACCTTC. Its translation is CASRRSGQGAGGYTF.

The chain carries TRBV6-5 and TRBJ1-2, with 7 nucleotides matching TRBD1. Germline lookup yields CDR1 MNHEY and CDR2 SVGAGI. The CDR3 extends over 15 amino acids. V was pared by 5 bases and J by 2 bases, with 8 bases of the junction left unmatched. DNA of the CDR3: TGTGCCAGCAGTCCGTACAGGGGATCCAACTATGGCTACACCTTC. Its translation is CASSPYRGSNYGYTF.

V is TRBV19 and J is TRBJ2-1; a weak D match, TRBD2 (5 bases). This CDR3 spans 14 amino acids. Trimming cost V 6 bases and J 6 bases, with 15 bases left between them. Germline CDR1 and CDR2: LNHDA and SQIVND (reference sequence). This CDR3 is CASSGSGLPNEQFF. Written as DNA, the CDR3 is TGTGCCAGTAGCGGATCCGGACTCCCCAATGAGCAGTTCTTC.

The chain couples TRBV11-3 to TRBJ1-1; D remains unclear. Germline CDR1 is SGHNT and CDR2 is YENEEA. V gave up 2 bases and J gave up 1 base, with 5 bases separating them. The CDR3 spans 13 residues. This CDR3 reads CASSLWRNTEAFF. As DNA, the CDR3 is TGTGCCAGCAGCTTATGGCGGAACACTGAAGCTTTCTTT.

This chain uses TRBV11-1 with TRBJ2-7; no clear D. V was clipped by 2 bases and J by 6 bases, with 8 bases between them. The CDR3 consists of 12 residues. Germline V lookup: CDR1 SGHAT, CDR2 FQDESV (reference sequence). The chain's CDR3 is CASSLSGGEQYF. CDR3 sequence (DNA): TGTGCCAGCAGCTTATCGGGTGGCGAGCAGTACTTC.

The chain uses TRBV19 and TRBJ1-3; 9 bases are shared with TRBD1. V lost 6 bases to trimming and J lost 0 bases; unmatched junction nucleotides: 3. CDR1 LNHDA and CDR2 SQIVND come from the germline V gene (reference sequence). CDR3 length: 15 residues. The CDR3: CASSPGQGSGNTIYF. DNA for the CDR3: TGTGCCAGTAGCCCGGGACAGGGCTCTGGAAACACCATATATTTT.

The chain links TRBV4-1 to TRBJ1-3, with a possible D match to TRBD1 (6 bases). Germline values: CDR1 MGHRA, CDR2 YSYEKL. The CDR3 sequence is 15 residues long. With 3 bases removed from V and 4 bases from J, the gap between germline ends came to 13 bases. The CDR3 here is CASSQELGGGNTIYF. Written as DNA, the CDR3 is TGCGCCAGCAGCCAGGAGCTAGGGGGAGGAAACACCATATATTTT.

The rearrangement uses TRBV27 and TRBJ1-5; 7 bases map to TRBD1. CDR1 and CDR2 (germline): MNHEY, SMNVEV (reference sequence). The CDR3 has 15 amino acids. With 2 bases clipped from V and 2 bases from J, the junction kept 3 bases outside the gene matches. The CDR3 is CASSLRQGGNQPQHF. The CDR3, as DNA: TGTGCCAGCAGTTTACGACAGGGAGGCAATCAGCCCCAGCATTTT.